The 5 T cell receptor beta chains presented below share a single source sample, sequenced in a study of neoadjuvant nivolumab and ipilimumab in lung cancer (dated by TCRdb to between 2020 and 2021). Reading the label with the study, this specimen's time point is: at surgical resection after neoadjuvant nivolumab +/- ipilimumab. Library preparation used the immunoSEQ multiplex PCR assay. Drawn from immuneACCESS, this table holds only the in-frame rearrangements with V and J called that TCRdb kept. Clones are partly lost; checked studies trace under half to an unresolved V gene and leave the rest unexplained. For this sample the table gives 30,000 to 35,000 clones, of which 75% to 95% were detected only once. Jointly, the top ten make up around 5% of the sample. The sample was peripheral blood, taken after neoadjuvant nivolumab, alone or with ipilimumab, at or shortly before surgery. The receptors were gathered from an adult with non-small cell lung cancer.

The V and J genes are TRBV5-1 and TRBJ1-1; D not resolved. Per the germline V gene, CDR1 is SGHRS and CDR2 is YFSETQ. The CDR3 has 15 residues. V dropped 1 base and J dropped 1 base, with 11 bases sitting between them. CDR3 loop: CASSLSLGRNTEAFF. The DNA of the CDR3 is TGCGCCAGCAGCTTGAGCTTGGGAAGGAACACTGAAGCTTTCTTT. Complete variable domain (other parts from reference TRBV5-1 and TRBJ1-1): KAGVTQTPRYLIKTRGQQVTLSCSPISGHRSVSWYQQTPGQGLQFLFEYFSETQRNKGNFPGRFSGRQFSNSRSEMNVSTLELGDSALYLCASSLSLGRNTEAFFGQGTRLTVV.

This chain uses TRBV5-3 with TRBJ1-5, with D possibly being TRBD1 (6 bases). TRBV5-3 is recorded as an ORF, its role being uncertain. CDR3 length equals 16 residues. Trimming removed 5 bases at V and 7 bases at J, with 22 bases between. The CDR3: CARSPGRGFSHQPQHF. DNA of the CDR3: TGTGCCAGAAGTCCCGGCAGGGGTTTCAGTCACCAGCCCCAGCATTTT.

This chain links TRBV10-2 with TRBJ2-7; TRBD2 agrees at 11 bases. The CDR3 is made up of 16 amino acids. V dropped 4 bases and J dropped 3; count of bases not matched to a gene: 8. Germline-derived CDR1 and CDR2 are WSHSY and SAAADI. The CDR3 coding sequence is TGCGCCAGCAGTGGTTCTAGCGGGGGGCCTGGCTACGAGCAGTACTTC. Translated: CASSGSSGGPGYEQYF.

The CDR3 nucleotides are TGCAGCGTTGGAAATAGGGACTCTGGGAGGGGAAACATTCAGTACTTC. Translating gives CSVGNRDSGRGNIQYF. The rearrangement links TRBV29-1 to TRBJ2-4, with 7 bases identical to TRBD2. CDR1 and CDR2 from the germline V gene are SQVTM and ANQGSEA. V shed 4 bases, J shed 6 bases, and the junction held 15 bases outside the gene matches. CDR3 length: 16 residues.

This sequence joins TRBV7-2 and TRBJ2-7; D unclear. CDR1 is SGHTA, CDR2 FQGNSA, per germline. The V end was cut by 2 bases, the J end by 4 bases, with 3 bases between. The CDR3 is 11 amino acids. As DNA, the CDR3 is TGTGCCAGCAGCTTACGTTACGAGCAGTACTTC. This encodes CASSLRYEQYF. The full variable domain, with the rest looked up from reference TRBV7-2 and TRBJ2-7, is GAGVSQSPSNKVTEKGKDVELRCDPISGHTALYWYRQSLGQGLEFLIYFQGNSAPDKSGLPSDRFSAERTGGSVSTLTIQRTQQEDSAVYLCASSLRYEQYFGPGTRLTVT.